The 32 T cell receptor beta chains reported below all come from one sample, sequenced in a study of blood T cell repertoires in COVID-19. TCRdb's copy holds only in-frame clones and misses some; the assay was immunoSEQ multiplex PCR. The data contain about 140,000 clones, 80% of them singletons. Material for sequencing was peripheral blood. The receptors derive from a man between 65 and 85 years old who had recovered from COVID-19.

Here the CDR3 reads CASSFLPSGISYEQYF. As DNA, the CDR3 is TGTGCCAGCAGCTTTCTCCCTAGCGGGATATCTTACGAGCAGTACTTC. This chain connects TRBV7-2 to TRBJ2-7; 9 bases map to TRBD2. The CDR3 consists of 16 residues. Looked up from germline, CDR1 is SGHTA and CDR2 is FQGNSA. V trimming: 3 bases; J trimming: 4 bases; junction bases outside the gene matches: 10.

In DNA form, the CDR3 reads TGTGCCATCAGTGACACAGGGGACTACGAGCAGTACTTC. Protein: CAISDTGDYEQYF. This chain connects TRBV10-3 to TRBJ2-7, with 7 positions matching TRBD1. The CDR3 consists of 13 residues. Germline CDR1 is ENHRY and CDR2 is SYGVKD. V lost 3 bases, J lost 3 bases, and 2 bases stayed unmatched.

The genes are TRBV6-5 and TRBJ2-2, with D perhaps matching TRBD1 (6 bases). Germline CDR1 reads MNHEY; CDR2 reads SVGAGI. Trimming removed 3 bases from V and 4 bases from J, with 15 bases in between. The CDR3 runs 16 residues. In DNA form, the CDR3 reads TGTGCCAGCAGTTATTCTGGCAGGGGTTCCACCGGGGAGCTGTTTTTT. Translating it yields CASSYSGRGSTGELFF.

The chain couples TRBV2 to TRBJ2-7; D is perhaps TRBD1 (6 bases). Trimming shortened V by 2 bases and J by 6 bases, and 8 bases separated the two germline ends. The CDR3 extends over 12 amino acids. CDR1 is SNHLY and CDR2 is FYNNEI in the germline V gene. DNA of the CDR3: TGTGCCAGCAGTGAACAGGGGCTCGAGCAGTACTTC. It specifies CASSEQGLEQYF.

The chain is built from TRBV6-1 and TRBJ1-6; D unclear. The CDR3 runs to 15 residues. The V end lost 2 bases, the J end lost 9 bases, and 14 bases lay between the germline ends. Germline loops: CDR1 MNHNS, CDR2 SASEGT. This CDR3 reads CASSESHGNSSPLHF. CDR3 in DNA: TGTGCCAGCAGTGAATCACACGGGAACAGTTCACCCCTCCACTTT.

This clone was seen more than once but under ten times. The V and J genes are TRBV2 and TRBJ2-1, with 9 bases identical to TRBD2. Germline V gene lookup returns CDR1 SNHLY and CDR2 FYNNEI. V shed 6 bases, J shed 8 bases, and the junction held 11 bases outside the gene matches. CDR3 length equals 15 residues. CDR3 nucleotides: TGTGCCAGCAGGCCCTTTGCGGGAGGGAGGGATGAGCAGTTCTTC. Translated, it gives CASRPFAGGRDEQFF.

This clone was found a few times. The gene calls are TRBV9 and TRBJ2-5; 7 nucleotides align to TRBD2. Losses at the gene ends were 0 bases for V and 1 base for J; bases not matched to a gene: 12. Germline CDR1 is SGDLS and CDR2 is YYNGEE. This CDR3 region has 18 residues. The CDR3 reads CASSVGEGRVGGQETQYF. CDR3 nucleotide sequence: TGTGCCAGCAGCGTAGGGGAGGGTAGGGTAGGAGGCCAAGAGACCCAGTACTTC.

V and J are TRBV30 and TRBJ2-7; no firm D call. Trimming took 1 base from V and 0 from J, leaving 10 bases between them. This CDR3 spans 14 amino acids. Germline CDR1 reads GTSNPN; CDR2 reads SVGIG (reference sequence). CDR3 amino acids: CAWSGTISSYEQYF. CDR3 DNA sequence: TGTGCCTGGAGTGGAACTATCAGCTCCTACGAGCAGTACTTC.

The chain has TRBV4-3 and TRBJ2-3; 10 nucleotides match TRBD2. Germline assignment: CDR1 LGHNA and CDR2 YSLEER. V dropped 2 bases and J dropped 6; count of bases not matched to a gene: 8. The CDR3 has 16 residues. CDR3 nucleotide sequence: TGCGCCAGCAGCCAACTCAGCGGGAGGGGCGCGGATACGCAGTATTTT. Its translation: CASSQLSGRGADTQYF.

The chain recombines TRBV5-4 with TRBJ2-5; D not resolved. This CDR3 has 14 amino acids. Per germline, CDR1 SGHNT and CDR2 YYREEE (reference sequence). V was cut by 0 bases and J by 3 bases, with 9 bases left in between. CDR3 DNA sequence: TGTGCCAGCAGCTTGGAACTATCTAAAGAGACCCAGTACTTC. This translates into CASSLELSKETQYF.

The rearrangement links TRBV30 to TRBJ2-1, with 7 bases fitting TRBD1. V dropped 5 bases and J dropped 6; count of bases not matched to a gene: 10. Germline V lookup: CDR1 GTSNPN, CDR2 SVGIG (reference sequence). The CDR3 has 14 amino acids. CDR3 protein: CAWAQGLLGNEQFF. CDR3 coding DNA: TGTGCCTGGGCACAGGGGCTACTAGGCAATGAGCAGTTCTTC. Full variable domain (outside the CDR3, taken from reference TRBV30 and TRBJ2-1): SQTIHQWPATLVQPVGSPLSLECTVEGTSNPNLYWYRQAAGRGLQLLFYSVGIGQISSEVPQNLSASRPQDRQFILSSKKLLLSDSGFYLCAWAQGLLGNEQFFGPGTRLTVL.

The chain is built from TRBV11-2 and TRBJ1-4, with D maybe TRBD1 (6 bases). Trimming removed 7 bases from V and 3 bases from J, with 15 bases in between. The CDR3 is 15 residues long. CDR1 and CDR2 from the germline V gene are SGHAT and FQNNGV. The CDR3: CASTLGTSPNEKLFF. CDR3 sequence (DNA): TGTGCCAGCACCCTAGGGACATCTCCTAATGAAAAACTGTTTTTT.

The chain links TRBV5-6 to TRBJ2-3; 8 nucleotides agree with TRBD2. The CDR3 totals 15 residues. Unmatched junction bases numbered 13, after V lost 8 bases and J lost 5 bases. CDR1 and CDR2 (germline): SGHDT, YYEEEE. The CDR3 loop reads CASSGGAALRDTQYF. The CDR3 DNA is TGTGCCAGTTCCGGGGGGGCGGCTCTAAGAGATACGCAGTATTTT.

V gene TRBV7-8 combines with J gene TRBJ1-2, with D maybe TRBD1 (6 bases). Germline V gene lookup returns CDR1 SGHVS and CDR2 FQNEAQ. V dropped 7 bases and J dropped 2 bases, with 17 bases sitting between them. CDR3 length equals 15 residues. CDR3 sequence: CASTPRWQGNYGYTF. The CDR3 region has the DNA TGTGCCAGCACCCCGCGGTGGCAGGGGAACTATGGCTACACCTTC. Filled out from reference TRBV7-8 and TRBJ1-2, the complete variable domain reads GAGVSQSPRYKVAKRGQDVALRCDPISGHVSLFWYQQALGQGPEFLTYFQNEAQLDKSGLPSDRFFAERPEGSVSTLKIQRTQQEDSAVYLCASTPRWQGNYGYTFGSGTRLTVV.

The rearrangement joins TRBV15 to TRBJ2-7; the match to TRBD2 covers 11 bases. The CDR3 runs 16 residues. Germline assignment: CDR1 LNHNV and CDR2 YYDKDF (reference sequence). The V gene end was trimmed by 0 bases and the J gene end by 4 bases; junction bases not matched to a gene: 5. The CDR3 sequence: CATSRDPGLAEYEQYF. Written as DNA, the CDR3 is TGTGCCACCAGCAGAGATCCGGGACTAGCGGAATACGAGCAGTACTTC.

The chain carries TRBV27 and TRBJ1-1; the match to TRBD1 covers 9 bases. The CDR3 totals 14 residues. Trimming removed 6 bases from V and 0 bases from J; junction bases left unmatched: 2. The germline V gene has CDR1 MNHEY and CDR2 SMNVEV (reference sequence). Here the CDR3 reads CASSDRGVNTEAFF. The CDR3 nucleotides are TGTGCCAGCAGCGACAGGGGGGTGAACACTGAAGCTTTCTTT.

The genes are TRBV10-1 and TRBJ2-1; 7 nucleotides agree with TRBD2. After removal of 5 bases from V and 7 bases from J, the junction contained 5 bases not matched to a gene. Germline V lookup: CDR1 WNHNN, CDR2 SYGVQD (reference sequence). The CDR3 is made up of 13 amino acids. DNA for the CDR3: TGCGCCAGCAGTCAAGCGGGAAGAAATGAGCAGTTCTTC. Translated: CASSQAGRNEQFF.

This chain uses TRBV6-1 with TRBJ2-5, with D hard to call. Trimming stripped 2 bases from V and 5 bases from J, with 18 bases between. Germline values: CDR1 MNHNS, CDR2 SASEGT. The CDR3 length is 16 residues. CDR3 in amino acids: CASSEIERIAAETQYF. CDR3 nucleotides: TGTGCCAGCAGTGAAATCGAACGGATAGCCGCGGAGACCCAGTACTTC.

CDR3 in amino acids: CASSPLIAGGGNEQFF. The CDR3 nucleotides read TGTGCCAGCAGCCCCCTAATAGCGGGAGGCGGCAATGAGCAGTTCTTC. The rearrangement joins TRBV3-1 (or the pseudogene TRBV3-2) to TRBJ2-1, with 10 bases lining up with TRBD2. Germline-derived CDR1 and CDR2 are LGHDT and YNNKEL (reference sequence). CDR3 length equals 16 residues. J lost 6 bases, V lost 4 bases, and 9 bases had no gene match.

This rearrangement joins TRBV7-2 to TRBJ2-7, with D possibly matching TRBD1 (6 bases). Germline lookup yields CDR1 SGHTA and CDR2 FQGNSA. This CDR3 has 13 amino acids. Between the trimmed V and J ends, which lost 2 bases and 4 bases, there was a span of 9 bases. The CDR3 here is CASSLNRAYEQYF. The CDR3 DNA reads TGTGCCAGCAGCTTAAACAGGGCTTACGAGCAGTACTTC.

The chain joins TRBV18 to TRBJ2-4; D is ambiguous. The CDR3 extends over 15 amino acids. Trimming took off 5 bases at V and 0 bases at J, with 11 bases between the two ends. In germline, CDR1 is KGHSH, CDR2 LQKENI. In DNA, the CDR3 is TGTGCCAGCTCATCGTCGGGTTTAGCCAAAAACATTCAGTACTTC. It encodes CASSSSGLAKNIQYF.

This clone appeared a few times. The chain joins TRBV2 to TRBJ2-2; tentatively, D is TRBD2 (5 bases). With 7 bases removed from V and 4 bases from J, the gap between germline ends came to 10 bases. This CDR3 contains 13 residues. Germline lookup yields CDR1 SNHLY and CDR2 FYNNEI. CDR3 bases: TGTGCCAGCAAGAGCGAGGGCACCGGGGAGCTGTTTTTT. Encoded protein: CASKSEGTGELFF.

The chain carries TRBV29-1 and TRBJ2-7, with D hard to call. Germline CDR1 reads SQVTM; CDR2 reads ANQGSEA. The CDR3 is 11 residues long. V was shortened by 4 bases and J by 3 bases, with 7 bases between the two germline ends. DNA of the CDR3: TGCAGCGTTGCCAGAAACTACGAGCAGTACTTC. It is translated as CSVARNYEQYF.

A single count supports this clone. This rearrangement joins TRBV5-4 to TRBJ2-7; D gene ambiguous. Trimming left V 2 bases short and J 2 bases short, with 8 bases between. Germline V gene lookup returns CDR1 SGHNT and CDR2 YYREEE (reference sequence). The CDR3 is 13 residues long. CDR3 coding DNA: TGTGCCAGCAGCTTAGGCGGAACCTACGAGCAGTACTTC. Translating gives CASSLGGTYEQYF.

The gene calls are TRBV18 and TRBJ2-5; TRBD1 agrees at 8 bases. Unmatched junction bases numbered 1, after V lost 4 bases and J lost 3 bases. The CDR3 contains 13 residues. Germline CDR1 KGHSH, CDR2 LQKENI. The CDR3 region is CASSLQGEETQYF. CDR3 nucleotide sequence: TGTGCCAGCTCACTACAGGGGGAAGAGACCCAGTACTTC.

The V and J genes are TRBV6-5 and TRBJ1-1; maybe TRBD1 (5 bases). This CDR3 spans 15 amino acids. Trimming stripped 11 bases from V and 0 bases from J, with 19 bases between. Germline lookup yields CDR1 MNHEY and CDR2 SVGAGI. The chain's CDR3 is CASFPGWGMNTEAFF. CDR3 DNA sequence: TGTGCCTCCTTCCCCGGGTGGGGCATGAACACTGAAGCTTTCTTT.

The V gene is TRBV14, the J gene TRBJ2-1; 7 bases fit TRBD2. Germline lookup yields CDR1 SGHDN and CDR2 FVKESK. J was trimmed by 3 bases and V by 0 bases; bases with no gene match: 14. The CDR3 extends over 19 amino acids. The CDR3, as DNA: TGTGCCAGCAGCCAAGATCACCGCCTCGGGAGGTGGTTCTACAATGAGCAGTTCTTC. Its protein is CASSQDHRLGRWFYNEQFF.

The chain recombines TRBV4-1 with TRBJ1-2, with D perhaps matching TRBD1 (6 bases). CDR1 and CDR2 (germline): MGHRA, YSYEKL. V lost 0 bases, J lost 3 bases, and 14 bases lay in between. This CDR3 is built from 16 residues. Here the CDR3 DNA reads TGCGCCAGCAGCCAAGATTGGGGGGGCTCGGACTATGGCTACACCTTC. Translated: CASSQDWGGSDYGYTF.

Remarks on this clone: The germline gene is not matched at one end of the junction; a read error may be the cause. The chain carries TRBV25-1 and TRBJ2-1; the D is unclear. CDR1 and CDR2 from the germline V gene are MGHDK and SYGVNS. This CDR3 has 13 amino acids. The CDR3 DNA sequence: TGTGCCAGCAGTGATCCTCCCTACCATGAGCAGTTCTTC. Translating gives CASSDPPYHEQFF.

This rearrangement joins TRBV5-4 to TRBJ1-5, with D perhaps TRBD1 (6 bases). Germline values: CDR1 SGHNT, CDR2 YYREEE (reference sequence). With 4 bases removed from V and 5 bases from J, the gap between germline ends came to 13 bases. The CDR3 spans 14 residues. This CDR3 reads CASSVQGWYQPQHF. DNA for the CDR3: TGTGCCAGCAGCGTACAGGGTTGGTATCAGCCCCAGCATTTT.

This clone showed up just once. The CDR3 nucleotides are TGTGCCAGCAGAAGCGGAGCGGGAGTCTGGAATGAGCAGTTCTTC. This gives the protein CASRSGAGVWNEQFF. The genes are TRBV6-5 and TRBJ2-1; 8 bases are a match to TRBD2. Germline V gene data show CDR1 as MNHEY and CDR2 as SVGAGI. The CDR3 spans 15 residues. Trimming removed 6 bases from V and 7 bases from J; junction bases left unmatched: 11.

This rearrangement joins TRBV5-1 to TRBJ1-5; a weak D match, TRBD1 (6 bases). This CDR3 comprises 16 residues. Deletions cut 0 bases from V and 3 bases from J, with 13 bases between. Germline V gives CDR1 SGHRS, CDR2 YFSETQ. CDR3 coding DNA: TGCGCCAGCAGCTTGGGAGGGGGAAGTGACAATCAGCCCCAGCATTTT. The encoded protein is CASSLGGGSDNQPQHF.